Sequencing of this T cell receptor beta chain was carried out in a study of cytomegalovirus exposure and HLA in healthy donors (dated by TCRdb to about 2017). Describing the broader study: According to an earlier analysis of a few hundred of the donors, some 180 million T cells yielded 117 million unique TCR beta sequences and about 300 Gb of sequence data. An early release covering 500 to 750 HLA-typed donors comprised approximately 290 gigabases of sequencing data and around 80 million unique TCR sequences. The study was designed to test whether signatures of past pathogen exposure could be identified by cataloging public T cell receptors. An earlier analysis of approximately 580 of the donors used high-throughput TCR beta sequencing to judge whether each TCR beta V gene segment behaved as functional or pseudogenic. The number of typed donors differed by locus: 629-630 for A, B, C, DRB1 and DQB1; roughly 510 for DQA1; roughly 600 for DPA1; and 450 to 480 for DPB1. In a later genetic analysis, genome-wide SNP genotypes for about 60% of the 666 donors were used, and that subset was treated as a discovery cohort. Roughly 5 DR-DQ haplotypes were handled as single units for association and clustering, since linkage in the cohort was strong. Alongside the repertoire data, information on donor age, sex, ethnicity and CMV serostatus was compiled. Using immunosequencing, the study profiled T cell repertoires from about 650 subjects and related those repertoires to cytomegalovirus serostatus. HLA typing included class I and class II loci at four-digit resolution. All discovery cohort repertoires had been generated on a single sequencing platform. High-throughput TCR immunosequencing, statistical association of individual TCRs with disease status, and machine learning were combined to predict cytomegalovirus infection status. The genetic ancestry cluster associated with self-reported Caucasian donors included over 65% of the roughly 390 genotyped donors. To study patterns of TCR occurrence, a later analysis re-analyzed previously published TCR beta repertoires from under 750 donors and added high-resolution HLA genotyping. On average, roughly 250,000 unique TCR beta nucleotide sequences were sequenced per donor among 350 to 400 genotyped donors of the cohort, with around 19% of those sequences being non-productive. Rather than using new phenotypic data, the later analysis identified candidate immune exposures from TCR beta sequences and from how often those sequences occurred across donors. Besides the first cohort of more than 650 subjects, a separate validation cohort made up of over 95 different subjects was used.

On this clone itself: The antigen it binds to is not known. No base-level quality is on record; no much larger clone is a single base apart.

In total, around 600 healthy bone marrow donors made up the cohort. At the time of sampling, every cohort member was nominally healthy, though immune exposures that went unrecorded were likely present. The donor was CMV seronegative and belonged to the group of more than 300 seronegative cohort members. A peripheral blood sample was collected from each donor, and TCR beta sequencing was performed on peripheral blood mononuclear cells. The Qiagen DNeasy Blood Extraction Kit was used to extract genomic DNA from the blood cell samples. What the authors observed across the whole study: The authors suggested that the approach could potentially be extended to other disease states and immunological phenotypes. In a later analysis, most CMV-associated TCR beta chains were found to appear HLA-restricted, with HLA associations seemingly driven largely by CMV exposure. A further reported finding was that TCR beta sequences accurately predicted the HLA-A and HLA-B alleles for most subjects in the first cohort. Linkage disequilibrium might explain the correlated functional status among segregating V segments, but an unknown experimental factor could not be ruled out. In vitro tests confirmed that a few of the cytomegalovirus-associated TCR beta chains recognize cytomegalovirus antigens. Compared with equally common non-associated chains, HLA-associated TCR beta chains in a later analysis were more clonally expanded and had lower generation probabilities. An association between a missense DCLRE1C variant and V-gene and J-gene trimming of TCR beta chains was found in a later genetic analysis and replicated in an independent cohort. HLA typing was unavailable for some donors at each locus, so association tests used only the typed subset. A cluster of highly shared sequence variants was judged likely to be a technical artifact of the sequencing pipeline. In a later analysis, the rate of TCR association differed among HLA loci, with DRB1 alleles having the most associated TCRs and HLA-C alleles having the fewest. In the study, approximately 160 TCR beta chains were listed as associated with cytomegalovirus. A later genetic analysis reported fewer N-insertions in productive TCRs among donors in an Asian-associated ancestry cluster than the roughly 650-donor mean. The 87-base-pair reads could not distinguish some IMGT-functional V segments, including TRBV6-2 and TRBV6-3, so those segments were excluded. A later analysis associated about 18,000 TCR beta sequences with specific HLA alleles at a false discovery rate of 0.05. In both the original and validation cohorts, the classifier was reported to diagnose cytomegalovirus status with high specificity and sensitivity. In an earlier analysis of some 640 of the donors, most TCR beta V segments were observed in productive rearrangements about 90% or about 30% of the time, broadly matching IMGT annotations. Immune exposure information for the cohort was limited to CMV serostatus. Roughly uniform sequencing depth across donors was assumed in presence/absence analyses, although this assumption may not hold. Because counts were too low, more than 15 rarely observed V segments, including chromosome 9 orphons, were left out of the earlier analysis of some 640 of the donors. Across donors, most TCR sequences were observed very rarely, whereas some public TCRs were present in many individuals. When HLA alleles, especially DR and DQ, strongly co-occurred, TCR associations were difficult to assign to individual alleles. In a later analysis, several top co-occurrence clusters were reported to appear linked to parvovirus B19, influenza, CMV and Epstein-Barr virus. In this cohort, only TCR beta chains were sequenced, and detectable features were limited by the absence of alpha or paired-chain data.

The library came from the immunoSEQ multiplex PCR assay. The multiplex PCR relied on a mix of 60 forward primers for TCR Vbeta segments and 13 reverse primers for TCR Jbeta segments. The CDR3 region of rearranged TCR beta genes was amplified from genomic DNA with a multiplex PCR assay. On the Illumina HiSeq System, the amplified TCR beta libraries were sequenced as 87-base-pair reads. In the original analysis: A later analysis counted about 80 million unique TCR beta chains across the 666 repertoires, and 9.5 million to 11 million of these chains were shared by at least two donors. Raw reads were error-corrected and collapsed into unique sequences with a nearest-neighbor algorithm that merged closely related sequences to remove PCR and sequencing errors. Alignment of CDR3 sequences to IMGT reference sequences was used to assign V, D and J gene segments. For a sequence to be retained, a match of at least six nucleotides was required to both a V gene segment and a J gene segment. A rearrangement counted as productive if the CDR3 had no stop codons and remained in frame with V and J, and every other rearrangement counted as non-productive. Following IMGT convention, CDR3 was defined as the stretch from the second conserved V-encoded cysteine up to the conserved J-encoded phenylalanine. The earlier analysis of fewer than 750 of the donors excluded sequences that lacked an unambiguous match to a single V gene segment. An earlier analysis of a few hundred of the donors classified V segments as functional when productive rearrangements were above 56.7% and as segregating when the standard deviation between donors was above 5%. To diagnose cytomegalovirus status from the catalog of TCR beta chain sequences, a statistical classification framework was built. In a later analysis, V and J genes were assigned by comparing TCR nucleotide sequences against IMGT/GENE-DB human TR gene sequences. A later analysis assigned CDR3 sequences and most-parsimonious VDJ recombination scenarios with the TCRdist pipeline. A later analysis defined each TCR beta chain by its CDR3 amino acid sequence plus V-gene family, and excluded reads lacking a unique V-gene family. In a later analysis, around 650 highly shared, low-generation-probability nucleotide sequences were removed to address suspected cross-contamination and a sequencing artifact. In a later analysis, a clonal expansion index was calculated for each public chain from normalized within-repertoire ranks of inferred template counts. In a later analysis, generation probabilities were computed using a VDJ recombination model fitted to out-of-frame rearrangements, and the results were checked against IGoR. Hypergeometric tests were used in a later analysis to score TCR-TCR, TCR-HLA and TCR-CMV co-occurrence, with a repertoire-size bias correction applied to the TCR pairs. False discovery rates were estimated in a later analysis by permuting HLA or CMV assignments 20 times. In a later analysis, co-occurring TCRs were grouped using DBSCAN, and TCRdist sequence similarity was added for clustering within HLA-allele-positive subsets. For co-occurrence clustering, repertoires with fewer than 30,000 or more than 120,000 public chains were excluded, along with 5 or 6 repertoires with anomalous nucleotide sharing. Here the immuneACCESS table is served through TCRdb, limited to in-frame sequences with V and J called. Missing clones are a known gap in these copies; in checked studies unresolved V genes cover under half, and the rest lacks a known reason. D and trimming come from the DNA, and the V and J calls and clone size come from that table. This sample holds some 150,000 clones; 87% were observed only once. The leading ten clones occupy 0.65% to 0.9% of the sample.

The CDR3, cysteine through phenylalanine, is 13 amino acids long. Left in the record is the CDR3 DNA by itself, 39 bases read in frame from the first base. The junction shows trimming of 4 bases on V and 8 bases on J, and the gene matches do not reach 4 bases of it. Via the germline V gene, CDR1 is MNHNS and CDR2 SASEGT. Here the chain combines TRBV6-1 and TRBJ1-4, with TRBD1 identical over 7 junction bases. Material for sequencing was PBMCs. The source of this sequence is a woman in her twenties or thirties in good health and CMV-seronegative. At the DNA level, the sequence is TGTGCCAGCAGTGCCAGGGGGTACGAAAAACTGTTTTTT. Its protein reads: CASSARGYEKLFF.